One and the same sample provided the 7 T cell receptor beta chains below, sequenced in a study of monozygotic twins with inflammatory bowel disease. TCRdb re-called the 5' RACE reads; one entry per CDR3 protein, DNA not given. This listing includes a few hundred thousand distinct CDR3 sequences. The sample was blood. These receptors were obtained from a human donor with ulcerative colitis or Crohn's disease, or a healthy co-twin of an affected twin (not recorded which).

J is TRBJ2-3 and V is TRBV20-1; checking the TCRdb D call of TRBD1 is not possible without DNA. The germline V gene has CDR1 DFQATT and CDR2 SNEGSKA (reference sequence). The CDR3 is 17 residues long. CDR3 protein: CSARPGSAQTSTDTQYF.

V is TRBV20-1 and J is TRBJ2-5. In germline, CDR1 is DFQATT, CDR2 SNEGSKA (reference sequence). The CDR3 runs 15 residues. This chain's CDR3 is CSASDIGVGSETQYF.

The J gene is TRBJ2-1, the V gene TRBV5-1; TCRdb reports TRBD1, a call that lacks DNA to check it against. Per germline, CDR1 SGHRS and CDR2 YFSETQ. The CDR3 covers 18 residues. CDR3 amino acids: CASSSPATGGDSWDEQFF.

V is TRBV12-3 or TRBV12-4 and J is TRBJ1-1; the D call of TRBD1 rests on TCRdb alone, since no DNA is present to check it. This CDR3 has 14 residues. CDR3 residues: CDSSLSGGNTEAFF.

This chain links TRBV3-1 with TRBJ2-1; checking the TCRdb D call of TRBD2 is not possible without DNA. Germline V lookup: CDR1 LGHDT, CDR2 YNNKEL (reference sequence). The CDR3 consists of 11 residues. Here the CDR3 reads CASSDEGEQFF.

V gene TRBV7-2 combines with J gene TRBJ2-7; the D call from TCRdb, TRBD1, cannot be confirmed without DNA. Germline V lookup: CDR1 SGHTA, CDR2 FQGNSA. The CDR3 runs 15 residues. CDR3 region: CASSLVGGQADEQYF.

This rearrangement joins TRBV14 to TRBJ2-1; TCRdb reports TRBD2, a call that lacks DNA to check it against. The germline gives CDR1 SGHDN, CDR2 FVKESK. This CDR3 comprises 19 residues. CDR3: CASRPGGAGGGVSYNEQFF.